This is a list of T cell receptor beta chains from one sample in a study of spatial heterogeneity in lung cancer. TCRdb redid the calling of the 5' RACE reads with MiXCR, one entry per CDR3 protein. The repertoire holds 110,000 or so distinct CDR3 sequences, more than 10% seen once, with less than 25% in the top ten. The source material was PBMCs, sampled at follow-up. The receptors originated from a female donor with early-stage non-small cell lung cancer. Both conserved end residues are part of each CDR3. D genes are given only for firm matches. The listing skips clone size in some rows; elsewhere it reads once, few, many or a size class.

D gene	CDR3 length	V gene	clone size	J gene	CDR3 protein	CDR3 DNA
.	15	TRBV7-9	few	TRBJ2-6	CASSGVSSGANVLTF	TGTGCCAGCAGCGGAGTTAGCTCTGGGGCCAACGTCCTGACTTTC
TRBD1	16	TRBV24-1	.	TRBJ2-5	CATSEATGGGQETQYF	TGTGCCACCAGTGAGGCGACAGGGGGCGGCCAAGAGACCCAGTACTTC
.	12	TRBV5-6	.	TRBJ1-5	CASSTGSQPQHF	TGTGCCAGCAGCACCGGGAGTCAGCCCCAGCATTTT
.	13	TRBV3-1	few	TRBJ1-5	CASSQGPNQPQHF	TGTGCCAGCAGCCAAGGCCCCAATCAGCCCCAGCATTTT
.	13	TRBV5-1	.	TRBJ2-1	CASTIGVYNEQFF	TGCGCCAGCACAATAGGGGTGTACAATGAGCAGTTCTTC
TRBD1	17	TRBV19	few	TRBJ1-6	CASSGINRGVNDSPLHF	TGTGCCAGTAGCGGTATTAACAGGGGGGTTAATGATTCACCCCTCCACTTT
.	14	TRBV5-5	.	TRBJ1-5	CASSSGARGQPQHF	TGTGCCAGCAGCTCGGGGGCGCGGGGTCAGCCCCAGCATTTT
TRBD2	14	TRBV29-1	few	TRBJ2-1	CSSPGTSGYNEQFF	TGCAGCTCCCCCGGGACTAGCGGTTACAATGAGCAGTTCTTC
.	16	TRBV5-1	few	TRBJ2-2	CASSLASTGLSGELFF	TGCGCCAGCAGCTTGGCCAGTACGGGCCTCTCCGGGGAGCTGTTTTTT
.	14	TRBV11-3	few	TRBJ2-5	CASSPGASDETQYF	TGTGCCAGCAGCCCCGGGGCTAGCGATGAGACCCAGTACTTC
TRBD1	14	TRBV24-1	.	TRBJ1-5	CATSSDRGGQPQHF	TGTGCCACCAGTTCAGACAGGGGAGGACAGCCCCAGCATTTT
TRBD2	18	TRBV4-2	.	TRBJ2-1	CASSQGGLAGEYYNEQFF	TGTGCCAGCAGCCAAGGGGGACTAGCGGGAGAATACTACAATGAGCAGTTCTTC
.	11	TRBV7-9	many	TRBJ1-1	CASSKRTEAFF	TGTGCCAGCAGCAAGCGAACTGAAGCTTTCTTT
TRBD1	14	TRBV5-1	.	TRBJ1-1	CASSTRTGNTEAFF	TGCGCCAGCAGCACCCGGACAGGGAACACTGAAGCTTTCTTT
.	15	TRBV24-1	.	TRBJ1-4	CATSDSRATNEKLFF	TGTGCCACCAGTGACAGTAGGGCAACTAATGAAAAACTGTTTTTT
.	15	TRBV15	few	TRBJ1-1	CATSRPRTSNTEAFF	TGTGCCACCAGCAGACCTAGGACATCGAACACTGAAGCTTTCTTT
.	10	TRBV29-1	.	TRBJ1-2	CSVDVDGYTF	TGCAGCGTTGACGTCGATGGCTACACCTTC
TRBD2	13	TRBV20-1	few	TRBJ2-5	CSALTSGQETQYF	TGCAGTGCTTTGACTAGCGGCCAAGAGACCCAGTACTTC
TRBD2	14	TRBV7-2	.	TRBJ2-7	CASSDKAGYYEQYF	TGTGCCAGCAGCGATAAAGCGGGGTACTACGAGCAGTACTTC
.	16	TRBV20-1	few	TRBJ2-1	CSASRPQRSSYNEQFF	TGCAGTGCTAGCAGACCTCAGAGGAGCTCCTACAATGAGCAGTTCTTC
.	12	TRBV20-1	few	TRBJ1-3	CSAGMGGNTIYF	TGCAGTGCCGGGATGGGAGGAAACACCATATATTTT
TRBD1	13	TRBV7-2	few	TRBJ1-2	CASSRQGIYGYTF	TGTGCCAGCAGCCGACAGGGGATCTACGGCTACACCTTC
TRBD2	15	TRBV20-1	few	TRBJ2-7	CSARGTSGSSYEQYF	TGCAGTGCTAGAGGGACTAGCGGGAGCTCCTACGAGCAGTACTTC
.	13	TRBV5-1	many	TRBJ1-1	CASSFGENTEAFF	TGCGCCAGCAGCTTCGGCGAGAACACTGAAGCTTTCTTT
.	17	TRBV7-2	many	TRBJ2-7	CASSQRHMRMSSYEQYF	TGTGCCAGCAGCCAGCGACATATGCGGATGAGCTCCTACGAGCAGTACTTC
TRBD1	16	TRBV4-2	many	TRBJ2-2	CASSQEGGSNTGELFF	TGTGCCAGCAGCCAAGAAGGGGGCTCGAACACCGGGGAGCTGTTTTTT
TRBD2	15	TRBV2	few	TRBJ2-1	CASRVTSGGYNEQFF	TGTGCCAGCAGGGTTACTAGCGGGGGCTACAATGAGCAGTTCTTC